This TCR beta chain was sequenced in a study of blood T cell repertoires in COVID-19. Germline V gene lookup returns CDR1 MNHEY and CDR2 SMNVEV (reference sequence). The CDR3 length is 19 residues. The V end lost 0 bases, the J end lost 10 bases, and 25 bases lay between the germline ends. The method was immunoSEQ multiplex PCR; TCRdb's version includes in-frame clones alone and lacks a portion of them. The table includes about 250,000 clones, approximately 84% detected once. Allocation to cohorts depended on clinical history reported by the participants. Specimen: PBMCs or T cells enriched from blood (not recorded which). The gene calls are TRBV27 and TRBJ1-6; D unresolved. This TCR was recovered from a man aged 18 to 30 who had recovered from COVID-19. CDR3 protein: CASSLSVQRGLAPHSPLHF. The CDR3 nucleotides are TGTGCCAGCAGTTTATCGGTTCAGCGGGGTTTGGCTCCACACTCACCCCTCCACTTT.